This T cell receptor (beta chain) comes out of a study of breast tumors, draining lymph nodes, adjacent tissues. Study-wide results and limits: The lymph node origin of tumor T cells was framed as consistent with a hypothesis, not demonstrated. Tumor repertoires ranked between lymph nodes and nontumor tissue in diversity, with V and J gene preferences.

This clonotype was counted a few times. Its antigen remains unknown. TCRdb reprocessed the multiplex PCR reads via MiXCR and lists one record per CDR3 protein. The table includes 80,000 to 130,000 distinct CDR3 sequences, 21% detected once. This CDR3 region has 15 residues. V shed 5 bases and J 4 bases; nucleotides not matched to a gene: 8. CDR1 SGHTA and CDR2 FQGTGA come from the germline V gene. Samples came from axillary lymph nodes draining the breast cancer. This rearrangement joins TRBV7-3 to TRBJ2-3; 8 positions match TRBD2. The sequenced material came from axillary lymph node tissue. The source of this sequence is a female donor with breast cancer. Some clones in this sample may be carry-over from other donors' samples. CDR3 region: CASSRGGGSADTQYF. The DNA of the CDR3 is TGTGCCAGCAGCCGGGGGGGAGGGAGCGCAGATACGCAGTATTTT.